This T cell receptor beta chain was identified during a study of beta chain features in type 1 diabetes. Findings of the study overall: Researchers report that Type 1 diabetes patients had moderately but significantly shorter TCRB CDR3s across all four CD4+ subsets.

With 6 bases clipped from V and 0 bases from J, the junction kept 4 bases outside the gene matches. The CDR3 is 16 residues long. Germline values: CDR1 ENHRY, CDR2 SYGVKD. Regarding this clone: Its target is not known.

CD4+ cells of the naive, central memory, regulatory and stem cell-like memory types were sorted via CD45RO/CCR7/CD25/CD127/CD95/CD27. Purity of each sorted population was above 95%. Investigators reverse transcribed all isolated RNA, so they sequenced expressed TCRB transcripts. Approximately 3.4 million reads, on average, came from each naive, central memory and regulatory T cell sample. Using immunoSEQ multiplex PCR, the repertoire was profiled, and TCRdb retains in-frame clones only, with some absent. This sample yields some 700,000 clones, of which roughly 13% are seen a single time; less than 0.025% belongs to the top ten.

This rearrangement joins TRBV10-3 to TRBJ2-3; 12 bases fit TRBD2. This sequence originates from a man younger than 35 with type 1 diabetes. Material: naive CD4+ T cells from blood. CDR3 DNA sequence: TGTGCCATCAGGACGACTAGCGGGGGAAGCACAGATACGCAGTATTTT. Translation: CAIRTTSGGSTDTQYF.